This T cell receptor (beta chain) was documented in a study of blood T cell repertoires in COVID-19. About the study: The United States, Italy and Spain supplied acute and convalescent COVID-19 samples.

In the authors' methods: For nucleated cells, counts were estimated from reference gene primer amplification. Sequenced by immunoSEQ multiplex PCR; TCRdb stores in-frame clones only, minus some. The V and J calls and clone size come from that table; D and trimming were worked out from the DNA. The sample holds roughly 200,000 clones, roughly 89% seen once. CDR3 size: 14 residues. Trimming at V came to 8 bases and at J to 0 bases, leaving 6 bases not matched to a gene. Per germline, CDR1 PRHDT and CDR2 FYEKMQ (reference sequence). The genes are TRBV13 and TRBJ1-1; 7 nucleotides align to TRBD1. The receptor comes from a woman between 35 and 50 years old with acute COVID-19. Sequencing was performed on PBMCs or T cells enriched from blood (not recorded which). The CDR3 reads CASQTGLVNTEAFF. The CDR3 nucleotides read TGTGCCAGCCAGACAGGGTTGGTGAACACTGAAGCTTTCTTT.